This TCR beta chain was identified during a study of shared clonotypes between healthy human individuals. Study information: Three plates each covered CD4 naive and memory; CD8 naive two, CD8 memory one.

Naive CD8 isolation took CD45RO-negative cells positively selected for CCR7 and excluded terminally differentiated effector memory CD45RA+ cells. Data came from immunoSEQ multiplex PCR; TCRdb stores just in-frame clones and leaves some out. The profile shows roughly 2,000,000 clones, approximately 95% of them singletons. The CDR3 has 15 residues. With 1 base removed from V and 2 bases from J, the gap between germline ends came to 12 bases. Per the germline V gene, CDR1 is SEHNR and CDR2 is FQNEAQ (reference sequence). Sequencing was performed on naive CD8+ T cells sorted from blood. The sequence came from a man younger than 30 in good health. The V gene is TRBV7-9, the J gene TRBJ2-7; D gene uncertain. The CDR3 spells CASSLEAARTYEQYF. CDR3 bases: TGTGCCAGCAGCTTAGAGGCCGCAAGAACCTACGAGCAGTACTTC. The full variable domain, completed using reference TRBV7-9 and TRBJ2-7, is DTGVSQNPRHKITKRGQNVTFRCDPISEHNRLYWYRQTLGQGPEFLTYFQNEAQLEKSRLLSDRFSAERPKGSFSTLEIQRTEQGDSAMYLCASSLEAARTYEQYFGPGTRLTVT.